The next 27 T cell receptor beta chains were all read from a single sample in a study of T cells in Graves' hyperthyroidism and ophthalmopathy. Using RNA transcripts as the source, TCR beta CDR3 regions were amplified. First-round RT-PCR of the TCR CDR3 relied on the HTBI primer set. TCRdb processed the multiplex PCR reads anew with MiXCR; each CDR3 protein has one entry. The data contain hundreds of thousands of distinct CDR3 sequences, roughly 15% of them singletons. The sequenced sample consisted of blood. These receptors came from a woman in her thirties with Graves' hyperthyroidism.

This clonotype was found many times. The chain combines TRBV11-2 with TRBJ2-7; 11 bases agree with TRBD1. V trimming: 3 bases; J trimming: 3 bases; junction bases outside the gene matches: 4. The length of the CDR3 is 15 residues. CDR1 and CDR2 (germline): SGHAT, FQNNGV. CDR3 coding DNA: TGTGCCAGCAGCTTCGGACAGGGGGCGGACTACGAGCAGTACTTC. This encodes CASSFGQGADYEQYF.

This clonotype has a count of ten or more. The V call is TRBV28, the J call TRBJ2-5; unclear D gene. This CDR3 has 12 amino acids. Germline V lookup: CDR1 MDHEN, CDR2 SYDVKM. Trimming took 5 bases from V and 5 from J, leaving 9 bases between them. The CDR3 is CASSNRYETQYF. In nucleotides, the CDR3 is TGTGCCAGCAGTAACAGATACGAGACCCAGTACTTC.

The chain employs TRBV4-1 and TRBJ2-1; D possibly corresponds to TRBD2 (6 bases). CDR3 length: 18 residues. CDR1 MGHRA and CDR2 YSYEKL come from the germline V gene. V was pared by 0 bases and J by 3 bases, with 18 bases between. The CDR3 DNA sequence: TGCGCCAGCAGCCAAGACTCTCCGGCGGGGTGGATCTACAATGAGCAGTTCTTC. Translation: CASSQDSPAGWIYNEQFF.

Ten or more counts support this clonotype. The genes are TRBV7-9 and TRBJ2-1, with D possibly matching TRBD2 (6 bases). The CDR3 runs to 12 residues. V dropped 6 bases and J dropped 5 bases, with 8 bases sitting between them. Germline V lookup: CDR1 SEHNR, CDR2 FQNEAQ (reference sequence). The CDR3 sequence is CASRGTDNEQFF. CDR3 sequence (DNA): TGTGCCAGCAGAGGGACTGACAATGAGCAGTTCTTC. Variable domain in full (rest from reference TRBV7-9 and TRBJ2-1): DTGVSQNPRHKITKRGQNVTFRCDPISEHNRLYWYRQTLGQGPEFLTYFQNEAQLEKSRLLSDRFSAERPKGSFSTLEIQRTEQGDSAMYLCASRGTDNEQFFGPGTRLTVL.

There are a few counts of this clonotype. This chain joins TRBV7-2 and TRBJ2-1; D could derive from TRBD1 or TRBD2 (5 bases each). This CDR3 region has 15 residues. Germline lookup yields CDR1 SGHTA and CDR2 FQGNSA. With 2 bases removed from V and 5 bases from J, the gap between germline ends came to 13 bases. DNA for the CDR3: TGTGCCAGCAGCTTATATCCGGGACGGAACAATGAGCAGTTCTTC. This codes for CASSLYPGRNNEQFF.

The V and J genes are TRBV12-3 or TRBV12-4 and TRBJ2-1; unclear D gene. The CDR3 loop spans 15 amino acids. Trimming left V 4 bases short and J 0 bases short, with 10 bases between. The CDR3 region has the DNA TGTGCCAGCAGTTCCGGAAGGGTCTCCTACAATGAGCAGTTCTTC. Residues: CASSSGRVSYNEQFF.

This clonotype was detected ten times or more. CDR3 in DNA: TGTGCCAGCAGTTGGGGGAAAGACAGCGGCTACAATGAGCAGTTCTTC. It translates to CASSWGKDSGYNEQFF. The chain carries TRBV6-2 or TRBV6-3 and TRBJ2-1; perhaps D is TRBD1 or TRBD2 (5 bases each). Germline-derived CDR1 and CDR2 are MNHEY and SVGEGT. The ends were cut back, 4 bases at V and 3 bases at J, with 16 bases in the middle. The CDR3 is 16 amino acids.

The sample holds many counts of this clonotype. The CDR3 DNA sequence: TGCGCCAGCAGCTGGACAGGGGCCGCTGAAGCTTTCTTT. Amino acids: CASSWTGAAEAFF. V and J are TRBV5-1 and TRBJ1-1, with 9 positions matching TRBD1. This CDR3 has 13 amino acids. The J segment lost 6 bases and the V segment lost 3 bases, leaving 3 bases of the junction unmatched. The germline V gene encodes CDR1 SGHRS and CDR2 YFSETQ.

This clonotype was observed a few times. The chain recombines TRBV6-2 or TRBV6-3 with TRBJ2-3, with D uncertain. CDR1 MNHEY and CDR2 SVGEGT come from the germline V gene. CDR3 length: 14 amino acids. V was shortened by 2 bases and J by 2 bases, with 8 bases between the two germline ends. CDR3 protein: CASSYVRNTDTQYF. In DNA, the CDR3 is TGTGCCAGCAGTTACGTACGGAACACAGATACGCAGTATTTT.

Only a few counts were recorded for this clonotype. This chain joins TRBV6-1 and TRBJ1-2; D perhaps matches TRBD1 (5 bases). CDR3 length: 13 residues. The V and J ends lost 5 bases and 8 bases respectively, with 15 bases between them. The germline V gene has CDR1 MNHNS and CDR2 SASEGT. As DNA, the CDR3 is TGTGCCAGCAGTTTCGACTCAGGGTGGGGCTACACCTTC. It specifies CASSFDSGWGYTF.

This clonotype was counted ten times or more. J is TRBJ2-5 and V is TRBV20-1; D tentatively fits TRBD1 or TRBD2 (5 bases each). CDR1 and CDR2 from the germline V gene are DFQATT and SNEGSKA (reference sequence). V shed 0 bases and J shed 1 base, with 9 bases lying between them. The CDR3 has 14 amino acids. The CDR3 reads CSARDRDPQETQYF. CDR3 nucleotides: TGCAGTGCTAGAGATCGGGACCCCCAAGAGACCCAGTACTTC.

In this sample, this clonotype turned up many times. This chain's CDR3 is CASSYSGTGRADYEQYF. The CDR3 bases are TGTGCCAGCAGTTACTCGGGAACCGGGAGGGCCGATTACGAGCAGTACTTC. V and J are TRBV6-5 and TRBJ2-7; 8 bases are shared with TRBD2. Germline V gene lookup returns CDR1 MNHEY and CDR2 SVGAGI. The CDR3 sequence is 17 residues long. The V segment lost 0 bases and the J segment 4 bases; nucleotides outside the gene matches: 11.

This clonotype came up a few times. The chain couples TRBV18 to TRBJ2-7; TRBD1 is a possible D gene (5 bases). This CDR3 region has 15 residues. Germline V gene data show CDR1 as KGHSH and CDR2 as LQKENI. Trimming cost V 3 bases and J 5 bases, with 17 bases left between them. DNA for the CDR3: TGTGCCAGCTCACCGGGGCAGTTTTCATGGCACGAGCAGTACTTC. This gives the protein CASSPGQFSWHEQYF.

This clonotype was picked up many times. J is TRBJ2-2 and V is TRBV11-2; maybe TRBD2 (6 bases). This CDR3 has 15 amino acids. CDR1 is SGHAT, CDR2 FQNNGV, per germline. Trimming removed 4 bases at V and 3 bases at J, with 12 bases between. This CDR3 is CASSSELAYTGELFF. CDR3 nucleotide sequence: TGTGCCAGCAGCTCGGAGCTAGCGTACACCGGGGAGCTGTTTTTT.

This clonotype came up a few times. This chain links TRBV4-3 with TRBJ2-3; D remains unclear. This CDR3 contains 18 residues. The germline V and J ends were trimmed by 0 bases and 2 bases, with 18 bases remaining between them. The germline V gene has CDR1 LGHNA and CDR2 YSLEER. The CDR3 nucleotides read TGCGCCAGCAGCCAAGAGCGTGGTGTCGCTGGGTTCACAGATACGCAGTATTTT. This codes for CASSQERGVAGFTDTQYF.

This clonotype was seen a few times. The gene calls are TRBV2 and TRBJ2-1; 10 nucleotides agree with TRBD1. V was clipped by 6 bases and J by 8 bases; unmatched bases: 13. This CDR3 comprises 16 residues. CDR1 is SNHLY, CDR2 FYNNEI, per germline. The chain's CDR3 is CASSQRWDRGFDEQFF. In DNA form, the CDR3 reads TGTGCCAGCAGCCAAAGGTGGGACAGGGGTTTCGATGAGCAGTTCTTC.

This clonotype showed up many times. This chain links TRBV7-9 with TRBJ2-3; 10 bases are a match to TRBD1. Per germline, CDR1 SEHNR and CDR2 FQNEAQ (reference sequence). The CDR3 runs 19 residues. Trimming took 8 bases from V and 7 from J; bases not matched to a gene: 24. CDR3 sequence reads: CASGKTGTGDAGEWNTQYF. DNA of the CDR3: TGTGCCAGCGGGAAGACTGGGACAGGGGATGCGGGAGAGTGGAATACGCAGTATTTT.

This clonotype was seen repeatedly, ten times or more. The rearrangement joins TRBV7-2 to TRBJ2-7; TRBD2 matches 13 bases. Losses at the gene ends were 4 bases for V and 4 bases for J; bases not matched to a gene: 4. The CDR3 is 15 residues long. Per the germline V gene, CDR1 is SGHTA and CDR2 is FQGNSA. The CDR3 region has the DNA TGTGCCAGCAGCTCGGGACTAGCGGGACCTTACGAGCAGTACTTC. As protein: CASSSGLAGPYEQYF.

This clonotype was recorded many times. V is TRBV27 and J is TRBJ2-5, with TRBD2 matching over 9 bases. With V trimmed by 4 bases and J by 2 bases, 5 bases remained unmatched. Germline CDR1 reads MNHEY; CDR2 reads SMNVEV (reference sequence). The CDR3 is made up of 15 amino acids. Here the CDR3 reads CASSYISGSQETQYF. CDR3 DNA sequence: TGTGCCAGCAGTTATATTAGCGGGAGTCAAGAGACCCAGTACTTC.

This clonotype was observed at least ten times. This CDR3 is CASRGTQYSNQPQHF. DNA for the CDR3: TGTGCCAGCAGAGGGACACAATATAGCAATCAGCCCCAGCATTTT. This chain uses TRBV6-1 with TRBJ1-5; TRBD1 might be the D (6 bases). The length of the CDR3 is 15 residues. CDR1 is MNHNS and CDR2 is SASEGT in the germline V gene. The V gene lost 6 bases and the J gene lost 0 bases, with 12 bases spanning the gap.

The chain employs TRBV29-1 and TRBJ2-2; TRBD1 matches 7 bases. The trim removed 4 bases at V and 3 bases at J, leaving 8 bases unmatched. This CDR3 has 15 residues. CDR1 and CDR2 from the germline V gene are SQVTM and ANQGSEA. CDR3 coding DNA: TGCAGCGTTGTCCCAACAGGGGCGGACACCGGGGAGCTGTTTTTT. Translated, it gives CSVVPTGADTGELFF.

Here the CDR3 reads CASSQGWDLLAESYEQYF. The CDR3 DNA follows: TGCGCCAGCAGCCAAGGATGGGACTTACTAGCGGAATCCTACGAGCAGTACTTC. This rearrangement joins TRBV4-1 to TRBJ2-7; 8 bases are shared with TRBD2. V gave up 1 base and J gave up 1 base; unmatched junction bases: 12. Germline loops: CDR1 MGHRA, CDR2 YSYEKL. This CDR3 contains 18 residues.

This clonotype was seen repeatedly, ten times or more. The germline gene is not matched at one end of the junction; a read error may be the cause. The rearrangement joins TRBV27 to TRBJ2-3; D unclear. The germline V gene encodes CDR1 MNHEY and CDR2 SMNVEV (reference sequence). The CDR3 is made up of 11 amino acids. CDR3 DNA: TGCGCCAGCAGCTTCGAAGATACGCAGTATTTT. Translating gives CASSFEDTQYF.

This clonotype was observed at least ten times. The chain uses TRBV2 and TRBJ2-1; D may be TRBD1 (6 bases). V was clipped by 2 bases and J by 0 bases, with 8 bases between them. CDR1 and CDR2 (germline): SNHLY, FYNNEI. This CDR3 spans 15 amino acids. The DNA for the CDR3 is TGTGCCAGCAGTGAAACAGGGCCCTCCTACAATGAGCAGTTCTTC. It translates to CASSETGPSYNEQFF.

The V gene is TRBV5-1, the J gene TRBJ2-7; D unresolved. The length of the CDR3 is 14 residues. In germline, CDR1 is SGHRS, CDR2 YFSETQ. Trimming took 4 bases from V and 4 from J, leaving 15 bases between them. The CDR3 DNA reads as TGCGCCAGCAGCCGGACGGAGCAACCTTACGAGCAGTACTTC. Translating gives CASSRTEQPYEQYF.

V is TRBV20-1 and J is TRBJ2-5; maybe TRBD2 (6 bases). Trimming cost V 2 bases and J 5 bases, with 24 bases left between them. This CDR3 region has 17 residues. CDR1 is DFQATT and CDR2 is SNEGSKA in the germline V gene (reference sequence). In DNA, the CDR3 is TGCAGTGCTAGATCTTTTTTGGCGGGACCCCGGACGGAGACCCAGTACTTC. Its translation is CSARSFLAGPRTETQYF.

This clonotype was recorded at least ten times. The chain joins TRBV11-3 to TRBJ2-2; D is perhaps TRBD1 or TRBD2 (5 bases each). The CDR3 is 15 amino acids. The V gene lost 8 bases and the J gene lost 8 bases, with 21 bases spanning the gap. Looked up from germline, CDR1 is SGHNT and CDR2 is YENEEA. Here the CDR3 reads CASSSGQNRGGELFF. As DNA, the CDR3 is TGTGCCAGCTCATCGGGGCAGAACAGAGGTGGGGAGCTGTTTTTT.